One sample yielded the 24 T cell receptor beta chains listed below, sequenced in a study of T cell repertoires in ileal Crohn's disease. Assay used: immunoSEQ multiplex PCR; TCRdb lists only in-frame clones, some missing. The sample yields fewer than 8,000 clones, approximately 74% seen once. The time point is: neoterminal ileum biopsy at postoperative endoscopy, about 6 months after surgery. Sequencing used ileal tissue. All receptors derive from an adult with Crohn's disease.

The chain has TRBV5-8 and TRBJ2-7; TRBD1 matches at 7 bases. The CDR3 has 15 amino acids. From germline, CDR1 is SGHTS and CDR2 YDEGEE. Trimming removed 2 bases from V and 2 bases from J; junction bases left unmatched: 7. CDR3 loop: CASSFWTGRPYEQYF. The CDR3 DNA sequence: TGTGCCAGCAGCTTTTGGACAGGTCGACCCTACGAGCAGTACTTC.

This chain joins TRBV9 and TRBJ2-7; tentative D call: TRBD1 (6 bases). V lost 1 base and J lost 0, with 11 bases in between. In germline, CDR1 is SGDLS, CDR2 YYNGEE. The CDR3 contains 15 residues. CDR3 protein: CASSVSGQSSYEQYF. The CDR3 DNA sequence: TGTGCCAGCAGCGTATCGGGACAAAGCTCCTACGAGCAGTACTTC.

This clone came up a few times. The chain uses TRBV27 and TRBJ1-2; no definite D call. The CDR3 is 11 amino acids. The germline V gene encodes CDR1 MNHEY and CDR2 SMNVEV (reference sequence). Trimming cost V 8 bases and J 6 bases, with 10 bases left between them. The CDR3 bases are TGTGCCAGCGGAGGTACGGATGGCTACACCTTC. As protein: CASGGTDGYTF.

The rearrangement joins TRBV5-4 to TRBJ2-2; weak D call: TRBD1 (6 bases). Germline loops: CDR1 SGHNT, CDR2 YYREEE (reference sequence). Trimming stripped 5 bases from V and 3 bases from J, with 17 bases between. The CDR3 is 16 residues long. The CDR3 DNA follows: TGTGCCAGCAGTCTTGGGGGCAGGGGTTACACCGGGGAGCTGTTTTTT. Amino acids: CASSLGGRGYTGELFF.

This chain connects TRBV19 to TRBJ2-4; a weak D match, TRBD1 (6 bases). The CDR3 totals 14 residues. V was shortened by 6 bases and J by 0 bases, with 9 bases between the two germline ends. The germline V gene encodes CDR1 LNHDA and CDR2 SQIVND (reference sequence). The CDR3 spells CASRDSVAKNIQYF. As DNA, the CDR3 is TGTGCCAGTAGGGACAGTGTAGCCAAAAACATTCAGTACTTC.

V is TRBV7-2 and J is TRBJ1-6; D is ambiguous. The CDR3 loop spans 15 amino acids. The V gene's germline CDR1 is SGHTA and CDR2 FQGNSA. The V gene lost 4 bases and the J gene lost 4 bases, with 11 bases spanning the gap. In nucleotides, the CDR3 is TGTGCCAGCAGCTCCACACGGGGATATAATTCACCCCTCCACTTT. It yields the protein CASSSTRGYNSPLHF.

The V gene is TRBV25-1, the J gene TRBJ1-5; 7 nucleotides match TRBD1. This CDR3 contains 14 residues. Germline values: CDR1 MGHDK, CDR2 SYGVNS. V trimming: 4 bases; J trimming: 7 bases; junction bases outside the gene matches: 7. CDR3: CASSAGEQGQPQHF. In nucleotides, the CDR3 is TGTGCCAGCAGTGCTGGCGAACAGGGGCAGCCCCAGCATTTT. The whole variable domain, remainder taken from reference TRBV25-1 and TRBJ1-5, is EADIYQTPRYLVIGTGKKITLECSQTMGHDKMYWYQQDPGMELHLIHYSYGVNSTEKGDLSSESTVSRIRTEHFPLTLESARPSHTSQYLCASSAGEQGQPQHFGDGTRLSIL.

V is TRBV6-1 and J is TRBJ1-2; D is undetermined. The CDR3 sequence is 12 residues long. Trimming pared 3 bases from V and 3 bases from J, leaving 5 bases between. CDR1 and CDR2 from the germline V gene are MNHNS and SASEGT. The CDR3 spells CASSDFYYGYTF. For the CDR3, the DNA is TGTGCCAGCAGTGATTTCTACTATGGCTACACCTTC.

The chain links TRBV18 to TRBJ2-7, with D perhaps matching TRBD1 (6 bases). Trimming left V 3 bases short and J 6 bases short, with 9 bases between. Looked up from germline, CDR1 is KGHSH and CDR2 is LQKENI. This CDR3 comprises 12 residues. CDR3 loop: CASSPGRGEQYF. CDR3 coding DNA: TGTGCCAGCTCACCGGGCAGGGGCGAGCAGTACTTC.

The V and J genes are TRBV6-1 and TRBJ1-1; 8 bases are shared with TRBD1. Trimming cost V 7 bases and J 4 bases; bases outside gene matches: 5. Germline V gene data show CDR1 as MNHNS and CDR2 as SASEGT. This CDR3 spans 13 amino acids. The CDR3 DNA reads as TGTGCCAGCACCCCCGACAGGGGCACTGAAGCTTTCTTT. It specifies CASTPDRGTEAFF.

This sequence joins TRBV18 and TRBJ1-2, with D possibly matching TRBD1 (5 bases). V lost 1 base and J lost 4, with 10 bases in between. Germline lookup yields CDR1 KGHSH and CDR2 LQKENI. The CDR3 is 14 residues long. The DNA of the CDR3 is TGTGCCAGCTCACCACGACAGATTAGCTATGGCTACACCTTC. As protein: CASSPRQISYGYTF.

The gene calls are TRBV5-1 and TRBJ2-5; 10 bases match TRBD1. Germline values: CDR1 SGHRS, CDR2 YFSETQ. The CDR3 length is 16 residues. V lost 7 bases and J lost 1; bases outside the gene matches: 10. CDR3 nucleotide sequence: TGCGCCAGCCGACAGGGGGCGATGGCTTCCCAAGAGACCCAGTACTTC. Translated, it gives CASRQGAMASQETQYF. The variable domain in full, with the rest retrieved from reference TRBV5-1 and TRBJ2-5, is KAGVTQTPRYLIKTRGQQVTLSCSPISGHRSVSWYQQTPGQGLQFLFEYFSETQRNKGNFPGRFSGRQFSNSRSEMNVSTLELGDSALYLCASRQGAMASQETQYFGPGTRLLVL.

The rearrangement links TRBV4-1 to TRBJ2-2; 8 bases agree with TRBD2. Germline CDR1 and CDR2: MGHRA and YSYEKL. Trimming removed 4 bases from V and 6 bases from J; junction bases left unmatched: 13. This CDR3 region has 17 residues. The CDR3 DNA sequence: TGCGCCAGCAGCCCCACCGGGACTAGTAGGTTCGCCGGGGAGCTGTTTTTT. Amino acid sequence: CASSPTGTSRFAGELFF.

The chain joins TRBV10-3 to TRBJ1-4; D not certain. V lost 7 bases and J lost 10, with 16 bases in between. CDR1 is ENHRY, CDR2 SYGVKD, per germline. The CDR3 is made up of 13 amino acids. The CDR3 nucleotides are TGTGCCATCAAGAATGGGCCGGAGGGAAAACTGTTTTTT. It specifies CAIKNGPEGKLFF.

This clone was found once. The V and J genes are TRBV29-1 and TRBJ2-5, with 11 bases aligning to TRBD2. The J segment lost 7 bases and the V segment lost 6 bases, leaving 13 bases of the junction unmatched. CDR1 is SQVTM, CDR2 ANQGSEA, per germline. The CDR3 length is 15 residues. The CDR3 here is CSVTTSGGQTGTQYF. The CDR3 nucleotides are TGCAGCGTGACCACTAGCGGGGGCCAAACAGGGACCCAGTACTTC.

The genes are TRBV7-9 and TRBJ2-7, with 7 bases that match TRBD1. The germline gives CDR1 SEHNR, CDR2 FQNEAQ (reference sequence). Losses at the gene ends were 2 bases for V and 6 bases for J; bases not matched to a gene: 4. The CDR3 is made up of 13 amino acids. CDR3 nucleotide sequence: TGTGCCAGCAGCTTATCGACAGGGTTCGAGCAGTACTTC. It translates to CASSLSTGFEQYF.

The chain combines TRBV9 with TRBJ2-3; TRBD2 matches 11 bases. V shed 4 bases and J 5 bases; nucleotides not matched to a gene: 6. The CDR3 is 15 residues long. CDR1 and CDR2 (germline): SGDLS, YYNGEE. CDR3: CASSTGTSGLDTQYF. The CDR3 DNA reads TGTGCCAGCAGCACCGGGACTAGCGGTTTAGATACGCAGTATTTT.

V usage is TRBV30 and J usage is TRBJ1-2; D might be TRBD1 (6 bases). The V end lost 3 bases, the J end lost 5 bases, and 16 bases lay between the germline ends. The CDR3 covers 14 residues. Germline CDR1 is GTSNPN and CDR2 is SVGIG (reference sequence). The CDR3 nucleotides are TGTGCCTGGAGCGGGACAAATAATGGATATGGCTACACCTTC. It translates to CAWSGTNNGYGYTF. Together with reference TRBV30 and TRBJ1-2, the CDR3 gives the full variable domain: SQTIHQWPATLVQPVGSPLSLECTVEGTSNPNLYWYRQAAGRGLQLLFYSVGIGQISSEVPQNLSASRPQDRQFILSSKKLLLSDSGFYLCAWSGTNNGYGYTFGSGTRLTVV.

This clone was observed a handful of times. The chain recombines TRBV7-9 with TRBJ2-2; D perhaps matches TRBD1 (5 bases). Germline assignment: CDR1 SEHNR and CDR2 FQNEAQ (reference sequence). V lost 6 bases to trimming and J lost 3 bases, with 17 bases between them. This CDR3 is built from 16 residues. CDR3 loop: CASRGERGADTGELFF. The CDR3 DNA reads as TGTGCCAGCAGGGGCGAAAGGGGCGCTGACACCGGGGAGCTGTTTTTT.

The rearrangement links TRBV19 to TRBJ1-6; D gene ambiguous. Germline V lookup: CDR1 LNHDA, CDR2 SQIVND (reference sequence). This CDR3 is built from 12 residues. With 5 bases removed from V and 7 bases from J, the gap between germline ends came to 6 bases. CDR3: CASSPRNSPLHF. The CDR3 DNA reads TGTGCCAGTAGTCCCAGAAATTCACCCCTCCACTTT.

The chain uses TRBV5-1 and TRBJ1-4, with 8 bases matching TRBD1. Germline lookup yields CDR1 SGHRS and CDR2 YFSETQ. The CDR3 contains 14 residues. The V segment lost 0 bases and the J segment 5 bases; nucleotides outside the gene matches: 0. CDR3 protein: CASSLGQGNEKLFF. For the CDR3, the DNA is TGCGCCAGCAGCTTGGGACAGGGGAATGAAAAACTGTTTTTT. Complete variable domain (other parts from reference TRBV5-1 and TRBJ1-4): KAGVTQTPRYLIKTRGQQVTLSCSPISGHRSVSWYQQTPGQGLQFLFEYFSETQRNKGNFPGRFSGRQFSNSRSEMNVSTLELGDSALYLCASSLGQGNEKLFFGSGTQLSVL.

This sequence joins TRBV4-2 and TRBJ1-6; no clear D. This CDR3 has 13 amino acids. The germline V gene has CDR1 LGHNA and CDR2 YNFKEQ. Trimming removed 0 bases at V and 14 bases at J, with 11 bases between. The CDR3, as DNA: TGTGCCAGCAGCCAAGATATTACAGTAGCCCTCCACTTT. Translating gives CASSQDITVALHF.

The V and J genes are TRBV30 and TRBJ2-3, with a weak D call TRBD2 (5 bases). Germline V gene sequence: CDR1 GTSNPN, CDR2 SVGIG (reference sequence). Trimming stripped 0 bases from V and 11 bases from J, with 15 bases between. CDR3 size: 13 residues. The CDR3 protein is CAWSVQLVRGQYF. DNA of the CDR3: TGTGCCTGGAGTGTACAGTTAGTCCGGGGGCAGTATTTT.

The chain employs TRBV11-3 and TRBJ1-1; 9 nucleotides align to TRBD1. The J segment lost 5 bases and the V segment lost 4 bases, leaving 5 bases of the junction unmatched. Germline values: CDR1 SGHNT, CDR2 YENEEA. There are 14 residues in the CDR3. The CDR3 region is CASSSQGANTEAFF. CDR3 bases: TGTGCCAGCAGCTCACAGGGGGCGAATACTGAAGCTTTCTTT.